These 27 T cell receptor beta chains share one sample of origin, sequenced in a study of cytomegalovirus exposure and HLA in healthy donors. It was with 60 Vbeta and 13 Jbeta primers that the PCR ran. Only in-frame clones appear in the TCRdb table, and some are missing; sequencing was by immunoSEQ multiplex PCR. Seen here are 100,000 to 120,000 clones, approximately 78% observed once, and the top ten hold roughly 1.3%. The sequenced sample consisted of PBMCs. The receptor source for this set is a woman between 25 and 40 years old in good health and CMV-seronegative.

This clone was observed a handful of times. The V gene is TRBV6-1, the J gene TRBJ2-2; a possible D gene is TRBD2 (6 bases). The CDR3 loop spans 13 amino acids. Germline V lookup: CDR1 MNHNS, CDR2 SASEGT. The V end lost 11 bases, the J end lost 3 bases, and 13 bases lay between the germline ends. The chain's CDR3 is CAGMGGYTGELFF. In DNA form, the CDR3 reads TGTGCCGGAATGGGGGGTTACACCGGGGAGCTGTTTTTT.

The chain employs TRBV5-1 and TRBJ2-1; 8 bases match TRBD1. This CDR3 has 14 amino acids. From germline, CDR1 is SGHRS and CDR2 YFSETQ. J gave up 3 bases and V 4 bases, and 3 bases lay outside the gene matches. The CDR3 region has the DNA TGCGCCAGCAGCCAGGGACAGGACTACAATGAGCAGTTCTTC. It encodes CASSQGQDYNEQFF.

This chain connects TRBV6-4 to TRBJ1-5; D may be TRBD1 (6 bases). The CDR3 consists of 16 residues. Germline V gene sequence: CDR1 MRHNA, CDR2 SNTAGT. The ends were cut back, 4 bases at V and 4 bases at J, with 17 bases in the middle. CDR3 protein: CASSAFSRQANQPQHF. The CDR3, as DNA: TGTGCCAGCAGTGCCTTCTCCAGACAGGCTAATCAGCCCCAGCATTTT.

This sequence joins TRBV4-1 and TRBJ1-3; TRBD1 might be the D (5 bases). The CDR3 sequence is 16 residues long. The germline CDR1 and CDR2 sequences are MGHRA and YSYEKL. V dropped 3 bases and J dropped 2 bases, with 14 bases sitting between them. The CDR3 coding sequence is TGCGCCAGCAGCCACGTGGCGGAGGGGACTGGAAACACCATATATTTT. It specifies CASSHVAEGTGNTIYF.

The chain is built from TRBV30 and TRBJ1-5; 8 bases agree with TRBD1. This CDR3 is built from 14 residues. Germline values: CDR1 GTSNPN, CDR2 SVGIG (reference sequence). J was trimmed by 2 bases and V by 5 bases; bases with no gene match: 5. Here the CDR3 DNA reads TGTGCCTGGCAGACAGGGGTTGGCAATCAGCCCCAGCATTTT. Protein product: CAWQTGVGNQPQHF.

This chain links TRBV28 with TRBJ1-4; possible D gene TRBD1, 5 bases. Germline values: CDR1 MDHEN, CDR2 SYDVKM. Trimming removed 2 bases from V and 0 bases from J, with 16 bases in between. The CDR3 loop spans 18 amino acids. This chain's CDR3 is CASSLHRRTQATNEKLFF. CDR3 sequence (DNA): TGTGCCAGCAGTTTACACAGGAGAACACAAGCAACTAATGAAAAACTGTTTTTT.

This clone was observed a few times. The chain recombines TRBV6-1 with TRBJ1-1; D remains unclear. The length of the CDR3 is 15 residues. CDR1 and CDR2 (germline): MNHNS, SASEGT. With 7 bases removed from V and 1 base from J, the gap between germline ends came to 16 bases. CDR3 sequence: CASKGGLQGNTEAFF. The CDR3 nucleotides read TGTGCCAGCAAAGGAGGGCTCCAAGGGAACACTGAAGCTTTCTTT.

This clone appeared once. The chain is built from TRBV10-3 and TRBJ1-1, with 10 bases identical to TRBD1. Germline CDR1 and CDR2: ENHRY and SYGVKD. The CDR3 is 15 residues long. The V segment lost 7 bases and the J segment 0 bases; nucleotides outside the gene matches: 5. For the CDR3, the DNA is TGTGCCATCAAGGGGACAGGGGACATGAACACTGAAGCTTTCTTT. Its translation: CAIKGTGDMNTEAFF.

The rearrangement joins TRBV9 to TRBJ1-1, with a tentative D call TRBD1 (5 bases). The germline V gene encodes CDR1 SGDLS and CDR2 YYNGEE. V was cut by 4 bases and J by 0 bases, with 13 bases left in between. CDR3 length equals 15 residues. The DNA of the CDR3 is TGTGCCAGCAGCCCTAGTGGACACATGAACACTGAAGCTTTCTTT. It yields the protein CASSPSGHMNTEAFF.

This chain joins TRBV7-2 and TRBJ1-1, with 10 nucleotides matching TRBD1. CDR1 is SGHTA, CDR2 FQGNSA, per germline. Unmatched junction bases numbered 11, after V lost 4 bases and J lost 3 bases. The CDR3 sequence is 17 residues long. The CDR3 here is CASSSRRTGGVYTEAFF. CDR3 sequence (DNA): TGTGCCAGCAGCTCAAGGCGGACAGGGGGGGTTTACACTGAAGCTTTCTTT.

This chain connects TRBV2 to TRBJ1-4; D call uncertain. V lost 7 bases and J lost 7, with 13 bases in between. Germline loops: CDR1 SNHLY, CDR2 FYNNEI. This CDR3 is 13 amino acids long. The CDR3 is CASNLVGVEKLFF. Here the CDR3 DNA reads TGTGCCAGCAACCTGGTCGGGGTTGAAAAACTGTTTTTT. Together with reference TRBV2 and TRBJ1-4, the CDR3 gives the full variable domain: EPEVTQTPSHQVTQMGQEVILRCVPISNHLYFYWYRQILGQKVEFLVSFYNNEISEKSEIFDDQFSVERPDGSNFTLKIRSTKLEDSAMYFCASNLVGVEKLFFGSGTQLSVL.

CDR3 coding DNA: TGTGCCAGCTCACCAACAGGGGTTCTCTCCTACGAGCAGTACTTC. This codes for CASSPTGVLSYEQYF. This chain joins TRBV18 and TRBJ2-7, with 7 bases aligning to TRBD1. The CDR3 totals 15 residues. Germline V gene lookup returns CDR1 KGHSH and CDR2 LQKENI. Losses at the gene ends were 2 bases for V and 0 bases for J; bases not matched to a gene: 4.

This clone was seen once. The V gene is TRBV27, the J gene TRBJ2-1; D unresolved. Germline CDR1 is MNHEY and CDR2 is SMNVEV (reference sequence). The CDR3 loop spans 13 amino acids. The ends were cut back, 5 bases at V and 4 bases at J, with 9 bases in the middle. CDR3 DNA sequence: TGTGCCAGCAGTCCGCTAGTGTACAATGAGCAGTTCTTC. Amino acid sequence: CASSPLVYNEQFF.

The chain recombines TRBV7-3 with TRBJ2-1; TRBD2 matches at 9 bases. There are 14 residues in the CDR3. Germline values: CDR1 SGHTA, CDR2 FQGTGA. The V segment lost 2 bases and the J segment 10 bases; nucleotides outside the gene matches: 6. The CDR3 DNA reads TGTGCCAGCAGCTTACCCCCAGCGGGGGGCGAGCAGTTCTTC. Amino acids: CASSLPPAGGEQFF.

This sequence joins TRBV4-1 and TRBJ2-7, with D possibly being TRBD2 (6 bases). The length of the CDR3 is 13 residues. Germline CDR1 and CDR2: MGHRA and YSYEKL. Trimming shortened V by 4 bases and J by 3 bases, and 10 bases separated the two germline ends. The CDR3 nucleotides are TGCGCCAGCAGCCTTACGACTAGCTACGAGCAGTACTTC. It specifies CASSLTTSYEQYF.

The chain has TRBV6-6 and TRBJ1-2; 7 nucleotides agree with TRBD1. The CDR3 loop spans 15 amino acids. V lost 5 bases to trimming and J lost 2 bases; unmatched junction nucleotides: 8. Germline V gene lookup returns CDR1 MNHNY and CDR2 SVGAGI (reference sequence). CDR3 DNA sequence: TGTGCCAGCAGTCCTCAGGGGGACGGAAACTATGGCTACACCTTC. This translates into CASSPQGDGNYGYTF.

This clone was found once. This chain links TRBV5-4 with TRBJ2-5; tentatively, D is TRBD2 (7 bases). The last part of the DNA fits TRBJ2-7 better; the J call may be wrong. The CDR3 length is 16 residues. CDR1 is SGHNT, CDR2 YYREEE, per germline (reference sequence). The CDR3 coding sequence is TGTGCCAGCAGCTTGCCGAGGGGGGGGGCAACCTACGAGCAGTACTTC. This codes for CASSLPRGGATYEQYF.

V gene TRBV7-2 combines with J gene TRBJ2-3; 11 bases agree with TRBD2. V lost 7 bases and J lost 14; bases outside the gene matches: 17. The CDR3 loop spans 15 amino acids. The V gene's germline CDR1 is SGHTA and CDR2 FQGNSA. The CDR3 spells CASTGGSGRAGLGYF. For the CDR3, the DNA is TGTGCCAGCACAGGGGGTAGCGGGAGGGCCGGGTTAGGGTATTTT.

The V call is TRBV7-2, the J call TRBJ2-5, with 12 bases fitting TRBD2. The CDR3 sequence is 15 residues long. The germline gives CDR1 SGHTA, CDR2 FQGNSA. V was clipped by 4 bases and J by 5 bases; unmatched bases: 5. Written as DNA, the CDR3 is TGTGCCAGCAGCTCTAGCGGGAGGGCCCAGGAGACCCAGTACTTC. Translation gives CASSSSGRAQETQYF. The full variable domain, with the rest looked up from reference TRBV7-2 and TRBJ2-5, is GAGVSQSPSNKVTEKGKDVELRCDPISGHTALYWYRQSLGQGLEFLIYFQGNSAPDKSGLPSDRFSAERTGGSVSTLTIQRTQQEDSAVYLCASSSSGRAQETQYFGPGTRLLVL.

The rearrangement joins TRBV4-3 to TRBJ2-5; 8 bases fit TRBD1. V was clipped by 0 bases and J by 5 bases; unmatched bases: 8. Per germline, CDR1 LGHNA and CDR2 YSLEER. This CDR3 spans 16 amino acids. This CDR3 is CASSQDMAGGRETQYF. Here the CDR3 DNA reads TGCGCCAGCAGCCAAGATATGGCAGGGGGCCGCGAGACCCAGTACTTC.

This clone occurred a few times. V gene TRBV6-5 combines with J gene TRBJ1-4, with a weak D call TRBD1 (5 bases). Germline V gene lookup returns CDR1 MNHEY and CDR2 SVGAGI. V was cut by 0 bases and J by 8 bases, with 13 bases left in between. The CDR3 is 15 residues long. The CDR3 nucleotides are TGTGCCAGCAGTTACTCGAAGGGGCCTCGGGAAAAACTGTTTTTT. This codes for CASSYSKGPREKLFF.

The chain has TRBV19 and TRBJ1-1; 8 nucleotides agree with TRBD1. This CDR3 spans 13 amino acids. The ends lost 9 bases at V and 7 bases at J; junction bases unmatched: 10. From germline, CDR1 is LNHDA and CDR2 SQIVND (reference sequence). The CDR3 region has the DNA TGTGCCAGCCTGTGGGGAGACAGGGGTGAAGCTTTCTTT. Protein: CASLWGDRGEAFF.

The rearrangement links TRBV5-1 to TRBJ1-4; TRBD1 is a possible D gene (5 bases). The V and J ends lost 1 base and 4 bases respectively, with 8 bases between them. Germline V gives CDR1 SGHRS, CDR2 YFSETQ. The CDR3 is made up of 14 amino acids. In DNA, the CDR3 is TGCGCCAGCAGCTTGCAGGGATATAATGAAAAACTGTTTTTT. Its translation: CASSLQGYNEKLFF.

The gene calls are TRBV7-2 and TRBJ1-1; maybe TRBD1 (5 bases). This CDR3 region has 16 residues. The V end lost 5 bases, the J end lost 0 bases, and 16 bases lay between the germline ends. Looked up from germline, CDR1 is SGHTA and CDR2 is FQGNSA. CDR3 loop: CASSPRLQEMNTEAFF. CDR3 bases: TGTGCCAGCAGCCCGCGCCTACAGGAGATGAACACTGAAGCTTTCTTT.

CDR3 in amino acids: CASSFRAAGELFF. In DNA form, the CDR3 reads TGTGCCAGCAGTTTCAGGGCGGCCGGGGAGCTGTTTTTT. The chain joins TRBV28 to TRBJ2-2, with D perhaps matching TRBD1 (5 bases). Trimming shortened V by 3 bases and J by 6 bases, and 8 bases separated the two germline ends. CDR1 and CDR2 (germline): MDHEN, SYDVKM. This CDR3 has 13 residues. Complete variable domain (other parts from reference TRBV28 and TRBJ2-2): DVKVTQSSRYLVKRTGEKVFLECVQDMDHENMFWYRQDPGLGLRLIYFSYDVKMKEKGDIPEGYSVSREKKERFSLILESASTNQTSMYLCASSFRAAGELFFGEGSRLTVL.

The V call is TRBV5-1, the J call TRBJ2-6, with TRBD1 matching over 7 bases. The CDR3 extends over 16 amino acids. The germline CDR1 and CDR2 sequences are SGHRS and YFSETQ. J was trimmed by 1 base and V by 4 bases; bases with no gene match: 5. The CDR3 DNA reads as TGCGCCAGCAGCCGACAGGGATCGTCTGGGGCCAACGTCCTGACTTTC. Translated: CASSRQGSSGANVLTF.

This sequence joins TRBV5-1 and TRBJ2-5, with D unresolved. Germline loops: CDR1 SGHRS, CDR2 YFSETQ. The length of the CDR3 is 12 residues. The V and J ends lost 4 bases and 3 bases respectively, with 7 bases between them. CDR3 bases: TGCGCCAGCAGCCATGCTAAAGAGACCCAGTACTTC. Its protein product is CASSHAKETQYF.